This record concerns one T cell receptor (beta chain) sequence. This clone was recorded a few times. Its antigen target is currently unknown. Nothing much larger sits one base from this clone, and base qualities are not available. The High Capacity cDNA Reverse Transcription Kit was used to reverse transcribe all of the isolated RNA, meaning that expressed TCRB transcripts were what got sequenced. Naive, central memory and regulatory T cell samples underwent deep immunoSEQ sequencing, averaging about 3.57 million total reads per sample. After sorted cells were lysed in RLT buffer, RNA was extracted with DNase-treated RNeasy Micro or Mini kits, with the choice depending on cell number. Each cell subset was processed on its own to prevent cross-contamination, while patient and healthy donor samples were processed together. The immunoSEQ multiplex PCR was used to amplify TCRB sequences from cDNA, generating 87-bp fragments that spanned the CDR3 region. Amplicons were sequenced on the Illumina HiSeq platform. The original methods were these. Synthetic template baselines were used to correct PCR bias computationally, reads within Hamming distance 2 were collapsed, and singletons that could not be merged were discarded. Reads were aligned against IMGT so that V, D and J genes, CDR3 length and insertions or deletions at six rearrangement sites could be assigned. Within each subset, clonotype counts were normalized to the number of sorted cells before true diversity and Gini coefficients were calculated with the tcR R package. The overlap coefficient, calculated on TCRB nucleotide sequences, was used to measure repertoire sharing. Out-of-frame TCRB sequences from naive cells were analyzed as a proxy for the pre-selection repertoire. The table comes from immuneACCESS by way of TCRdb, which keeps in-frame sequences with V and J called. Part of the clones is missing from these tables; in studies checked, under half for an unresolved V gene and the rest for unknown reasons. V and J calls and clone size follow that table, whereas D and trimming were derived from the DNA. This sample is represented by more than 300,000 clones; about 12% of them were singletons. About 0.01% of the sample rests with the top ten.

This specimen comes from a study of beta chain features in type 1 diabetes (dated by TCRdb to 2017 to 2018). For context, the study as a whole: Mean age, gender distribution, total cell number and subset yield were not different between patients and healthy donors. A total of 85 million to 140 million sorted cells were examined across all samples, and a strong correlation was observed between cell number per subset and RNA yield. Regulatory and stem cell-like memory subsets were isolated from only 8 patients and roughly eight healthy donors, whereas naive and central memory subsets came from all 30 or so donors. In the study, recently diagnosed type 1 diabetes patients and matched healthy donors were compared on the TCRB repertoires of their sorted circulating CD4+ T cell subsets.

What the research found in general, with its limitations: PCR may preferentially amplify shorter templates, but because patient and control samples were amplified and corrected together, any resulting skew would affect both groups equally. At VDJ recombination sites, type 1 diabetes patients had fewer insertions and more deleted nucleotides, which implies abnormalities in thymic rearrangement. Because the HLA sub-analyses included only small numbers of individuals, any influence of HLA type on TCRB rearrangement was left unresolved. Because cDNA was sequenced instead of genomic DNA, highly expressing activated cells could be over-represented, though the groups showed no difference in activation or CD3 levels. Naive, central memory and regulatory TCRB repertoires appeared more similar among patients than among healthy donors. A moderate but significant shortening of TCRB CDR3 length was observed in type 1 diabetes patients in all four CD4+ subsets.

From each donor, a single peripheral blood sample of about 100 mL on average was drawn into heparinised tubes. A BD FACSAria II was used to sort naive, central memory, regulatory and stem cell-like memory CD4+ T cells with a panel that included CD45RO, CCR7, CD25, CD127, CD95 and CD27. A purity above 95% was achieved for all sorted populations. PBMCs were isolated right away by Lymphoprep density gradient centrifugation and were stained directly, without culture. So that batch effects would be minimized, each experiment stained and sorted samples in pairs, pairing one healthy donor with one patient. Source material: naive CD4+ T cells from blood. What the cell subset or site label conveys for this sample: true naive CD4+ T cells. The sequence was obtained from a woman under 30 with type 1 diabetes.

The CDR3 region reads CASSYMGYQPQHF. Here is the DNA: TGTGCCAGCAGTTATATGGGCTATCAGCCCCAGCATTTT. The rearrangement joined TRBV6-1 to TRBJ1-5; no D segment can be confidently identified. Relative to germline, V is 5 bases shorter and J is 5 bases shorter, with 10 bases between their ends. CDR1 and CDR2 are drawn from the germline V gene: MNHNS, SASEGT. The CDR3 measures 13 amino acids from cysteine to phenylalanine. The read is trimmed to its CDR3 DNA, 39 bases read in frame from base 1.